The 26 T cell receptor beta chains below all came from one sample that was sequenced in a study of neurological immune-mediated disorders. TCRdb re-analysed the 5' RACE reads in MiXCR, keeping a single row per CDR3 protein. The data hold fewer than 45,000 distinct CDR3 sequences, with about 2.3% observed a single time. Sample: PBMCs. The receptors derive from a man aged 30-40 years with multiple sclerosis.

The chain combines TRBV6-6 with TRBJ1-1, with unresolved D. Trimming removed 8 bases at V and 4 bases at J, with 11 bases between. This CDR3 spans 12 amino acids. Germline V gene lookup returns CDR1 MNHNY and CDR2 SVGAGI (reference sequence). The CDR3 DNA sequence: TGTGCCAGCTCGGGAGGCGGCACTGAAGCTTTCTTT. Protein product: CASSGGGTEAFF.

This clonotype was recorded at least ten times. The V call is TRBV18, the J call TRBJ2-1; D possibly corresponds to TRBD1 (5 bases). Trimming removed 0 bases at V and 9 bases at J, with 12 bases between. This CDR3 has 14 residues. The V gene's germline CDR1 is KGHSH and CDR2 LQKENI. This chain's CDR3 is CASSPPGPMGEQFF. In nucleotides, the CDR3 is TGTGCCAGCTCACCACCGGGGCCGATGGGTGAGCAGTTCTTC.

This clonotype occurred many times. The V call is TRBV20-1, the J call TRBJ1-6; D perhaps matches TRBD1 (6 bases). V lost 3 bases and J lost 5, with 14 bases in between. The CDR3 runs 15 residues. In germline, CDR1 is DFQATT, CDR2 SNEGSKA (reference sequence). CDR3 amino acids: CSASSGGGNNSPLHF. DNA for the CDR3: TGCAGTGCTAGTTCGGGGGGCGGAAATAATTCACCCCTCCACTTT.

This rearrangement joins TRBV7-3 to TRBJ1-1; D remains unclear. Germline-derived CDR1 and CDR2 are SGHTA and FQGTGA. CDR3 length equals 14 residues. Trimming shortened V by 5 bases and J by 4 bases, and 14 bases separated the two germline ends. CDR3 bases: TGTGCCAGCAGCACAAATGGGAGGGCCACTGAAGCTTTCTTT. Translating gives CASSTNGRATEAFF. Filled out from reference TRBV7-3 and TRBJ1-1, the complete variable domain reads GAGVSQTPSNKVTEKGKYVELRCDPISGHTALYWYRQSLGQGPEFLIYFQGTGAADDSGLPNDRFFAVRPEGSVSTLKIQRTERGDSAVYLCASSTNGRATEAFFGQGTRLTVV.

The sample holds many counts of this clonotype. The CDR3 protein is CASSFNRGLNNEQFF. For the CDR3, the DNA is TGCGCCAGCAGCTTCAACAGGGGACTTAACAATGAGCAGTTCTTC. V is TRBV5-1 and J is TRBJ2-1, with D tentatively TRBD1 (7 bases). The CDR3 sequence is 15 residues long. V lost 2 bases and J 5 bases, leaving 14 bases between the germline ends. CDR1 and CDR2 (germline): SGHRS, YFSETQ. Based on the CDR3 plus reference TRBV5-1 and TRBJ2-1, the full variable domain is KAGVTQTPRYLIKTRGQQVTLSCSPISGHRSVSWYQQTPGQGLQFLFEYFSETQRNKGNFPGRFSGRQFSNSRSEMNVSTLELGDSALYLCASSFNRGLNNEQFFGPGTRLTVL.

This clonotype was counted at least ten times. The chain has TRBV7-2 and TRBJ2-1; no definite D call. The CDR3 has 12 amino acids. The V gene lost 2 bases and the J gene lost 7 bases, with 6 bases spanning the gap. The germline gives CDR1 SGHTA, CDR2 FQGNSA. The CDR3 protein is CASSLSANEQFF. In DNA, the CDR3 is TGTGCCAGCAGCTTATCTGCAAATGAGCAGTTCTTC.

This clonotype was found many times. This chain links TRBV20-1 with TRBJ2-3; 9 bases agree with TRBD2. In germline, CDR1 is DFQATT, CDR2 SNEGSKA (reference sequence). The CDR3 contains 15 residues. V dropped 0 bases and J dropped 5; count of bases not matched to a gene: 6. In nucleotides, the CDR3 is TGCAGTGCTAGAGATGGCGGGGGGGATGAAGATACGCAGTATTTT. Residues: CSARDGGGDEDTQYF.

This clonotype was picked up many times. The chain uses TRBV15 and TRBJ2-1; D ambiguous. The CDR3 sequence is 13 residues long. Trimming shortened V by 1 base and J by 4 bases, and 5 bases separated the two germline ends. Per the germline V gene, CDR1 is LNHNV and CDR2 is YYDKDF (reference sequence). The CDR3 loop reads CATSRGRYNEQFF. For the CDR3, the DNA is TGTGCCACCAGCAGAGGACGATACAATGAGCAGTTCTTC. The full variable domain, in which reference TRBV15 and TRBJ2-1 provide the parts outside the CDR3, is DAMVIQNPRYQVTQFGKPVTLSCSQTLNHNVMYWYQQKSSQAPKLLFHYYDKDFNNEADTPDNFQSRRPNTSFCFLDIRSPGLGDTAMYLCATSRGRYNEQFFGPGTRLTVL.

This clonotype was found many times. Germline and junction disagree at one end, which may indicate a read error. The chain is built from TRBV10-2 and TRBJ1-5; D is perhaps TRBD1 (5 bases). The CDR3 is 14 amino acids. From germline, CDR1 is WSHSY and CDR2 SAAADI. CDR3 bases: TGCGCCAGCAGTGAATCAGGGCCTAATAAGACCCAGAATTTT. Encoded protein: CASSESGPNKTQNF.

The V call is TRBV12-3 or TRBV12-4, the J call TRBJ2-7, with D perhaps TRBD1 (6 bases). V lost 2 bases and J 0 bases, leaving 11 bases between the germline ends. CDR3 size: 15 residues. The CDR3 loop reads CASSLKQGTSYEQYF. As DNA, the CDR3 is TGTGCCAGCAGTTTAAAGCAGGGGACCTCCTACGAGCAGTACTTC.

This clonotype occurred many times. This sequence joins TRBV5-6 and TRBJ1-2; tentative D call: TRBD1 (5 bases). Trimming shortened V by 4 bases and J by 2 bases, and 9 bases separated the two germline ends. Per the germline V gene, CDR1 is SGHDT and CDR2 is YYEEEE. There are 13 residues in the CDR3. This CDR3 is CASSRRQNYGYTF. The CDR3 DNA follows: TGTGCCAGCAGCCGTCGACAGAACTATGGCTACACCTTC. The whole variable domain, filled in from reference TRBV5-6 and TRBJ1-2, reads DAGVTQSPTHLIKTRGQQVTLRCSPKSGHDTVSWYQQALGQGPQFIFQYYEEEERQRGNFPDRFSGHQFPNYSSELNVNALLLGDSALYLCASSRRQNYGYTFGSGTRLTVV.

This clonotype has a count of ten or more. The CDR3 coding sequence is TGCGCCAGCAGCCCATCATGGGCTGGACTAGCGGACGTCAATGAGCAGTTCTTC. Translated: CASSPSWAGLADVNEQFF. The chain uses TRBV5-1 and TRBJ2-1; 10 nucleotides agree with TRBD2. This CDR3 is built from 18 residues. The junction had 16 bases not matched to a gene; V was cut back by 4 bases and J by 6 bases. Germline V CDR1 and CDR2: SGHRS, YFSETQ.

This clonotype has ten or more counts. The rearrangement joins TRBV5-6 to TRBJ2-5; D is unclear. CDR1 and CDR2 (germline): SGHDT, YYEEEE. Trimming shortened V by 0 bases and J by 0 bases, and 6 bases separated the two germline ends. There are 14 residues in the CDR3. The chain's CDR3 is CASSLVQNQETQYF. In DNA form, the CDR3 reads TGTGCCAGCAGCTTGGTACAGAACCAAGAGACCCAGTACTTC.

This clonotype was observed at least ten times. V gene TRBV13 combines with J gene TRBJ1-2; D may be TRBD1 (6 bases). The CDR3 extends over 14 amino acids. The germline gives CDR1 PRHDT, CDR2 FYEKMQ (reference sequence). V was shortened by 4 bases and J by 4 bases, with 13 bases between the two germline ends. In nucleotides, the CDR3 is TGTGCCAGCAGCTACTACAGGGATGCCTATGGCTACACCTTC. Translating gives CASSYYRDAYGYTF.

This clonotype has ten or more counts. This sequence joins TRBV20-1 and TRBJ2-7, with no clear D. The CDR3 totals 11 residues. Trimming removed 6 bases at V and 5 bases at J, with 11 bases between. Germline V lookup: CDR1 DFQATT, CDR2 SNEGSKA (reference sequence). CDR3 in amino acids: CSALSVHEQYF. CDR3 nucleotide sequence: TGCAGTGCCCTTAGTGTTCACGAGCAGTACTTC.

As to this clonotype: This could be a read error, since a much larger clone is one nucleotide away. Given the absence of the conserved phenylalanine or tryptophan at the CDR3 end, a read error is likely. The rearrangement joins TRBV5-6 to TRBJ2-3; D is perhaps TRBD1 (6 bases). Germline CDR1 and CDR2: SGHDT and YYEEEE. CDR3 length equals 13 residues. Trimming left V 3 bases short and J 5 bases short, with 10 bases between. CDR3 sequence reads: CASSSKGEDTQYV. CDR3 DNA sequence: TGTGCCAGCAGCTCGAAGGGGGAAGATACGCAGTATGTT.

Ten or more counts support this clonotype. This chain joins TRBV20-1 and TRBJ2-2, with D maybe TRBD1 (8 bases). CDR1 and CDR2 from the germline V gene are DFQATT and SNEGSKA (reference sequence). This CDR3 is built from 15 residues. Trimming took off 4 bases at V and 5 bases at J, with 17 bases between the two ends. CDR3: CSATRTGRGTGELFF. The CDR3, as DNA: TGCAGTGCTACCCGGACAGGGCGGGGGACCGGGGAGCTGTTTTTT.

This chain uses TRBV10-3 with TRBJ2-1; D is uncertain. This CDR3 has 13 residues. V shed 8 bases and J shed 7 bases, with 15 bases lying between them. In germline, CDR1 is ENHRY, CDR2 SYGVKD. The CDR3 DNA follows: TGTGCCATCTCACCGGGCCCCCCAAATGAGCAGTTCTTC. Its protein is CAISPGPPNEQFF.

This clonotype came up many times. The chain couples TRBV5-1 to TRBJ2-2; 11 nucleotides match TRBD2. V dropped 2 bases and J dropped 6; count of bases not matched to a gene: 6. CDR3 length: 16 residues. The germline V gene encodes CDR1 SGHRS and CDR2 YFSETQ. CDR3 sequence reads: CASSFNLAGGAGELFF. CDR3 sequence (DNA): TGCGCCAGCAGCTTCAACCTAGCGGGGGGAGCCGGGGAGCTGTTTTTT. Supplemented by reference TRBV5-1 and TRBJ2-2, the full variable domain reads KAGVTQTPRYLIKTRGQQVTLSCSPISGHRSVSWYQQTPGQGLQFLFEYFSETQRNKGNFPGRFSGRQFSNSRSEMNVSTLELGDSALYLCASSFNLAGGAGELFFGEGSRLTVL.

On this clonotype itself: The junction and the germline gene differ at one end; a read error may be behind it. The chain couples TRBV3-1 to TRBJ2-7, with D uncertain. This CDR3 is built from 12 residues. The germline V gene encodes CDR1 LGHDT and CDR2 YNNKEL (reference sequence). CDR3 sequence (DNA): TGTGACAGCACCAGAGGAGTCTCCGAGCAGTACTTC. This sequence encodes CDSTRGVSEQYF.

This clonotype occurred many times. This rearrangement joins TRBV5-1 to TRBJ2-1; 13 bases agree with TRBD2. The CDR3 spans 14 residues. Germline CDR1 and CDR2: SGHRS and YFSETQ. Germline trimming cut 4 bases from V and 6 bases from J; bases unmatched to any gene: 1. The CDR3 DNA reads TGCGCCAGCAGCACTAGCGGGGGGGCCAATGAGCAGTTCTTC. Amino acid sequence: CASSTSGGANEQFF.

This clonotype was observed a few times. The chain employs TRBV6-2 or TRBV6-3 and TRBJ2-2; D uncertain. The CDR3 spans 14 residues. With 7 bases removed from V and 4 bases from J, the gap between germline ends came to 13 bases. Looked up from germline, CDR1 is MNHEY and CDR2 is SVGEGT. The CDR3 region is CASKDGTLTGELFF. The CDR3 DNA sequence: TGTGCCAGCAAGGATGGAACTCTCACCGGGGAGCTGTTTTTT.

This clonotype was counted many times. V usage is TRBV12-3 or TRBV12-4 and J usage is TRBJ1-5, with D uncertain. CDR3 length: 15 residues. The ends were cut back, 5 bases at V and 4 bases at J, with 15 bases in the middle. The CDR3 here is CASSPAASGNQPQHF. CDR3 sequence (DNA): TGTGCCAGCAGTCCCGCGGCGAGTGGTAATCAGCCCCAGCATTTT.

This clonotype has a count of ten or more. The chain combines TRBV24-1 with TRBJ2-1; 11 nucleotides align to TRBD1. V was clipped by 9 bases and J by 7 bases; unmatched bases: 10. CDR1 KGHDR and CDR2 SFDVKD come from the germline V gene. The CDR3 consists of 15 residues. The CDR3 DNA reads TGTGCCACCCAGAACACAGGGACAGGGGGTAATGAGCAGTTCTTC. Its protein product is CATQNTGTGGNEQFF.

The rearrangement joins TRBV5-1 to TRBJ2-3, with D tentatively TRBD1 (5 bases). Germline V gene lookup returns CDR1 SGHRS and CDR2 YFSETQ. This CDR3 comprises 15 residues. V was clipped by 4 bases and J by 1 base, with 13 bases between them. The CDR3 sequence: CASSGTQAGTDTQYF. The CDR3 DNA follows: TGCGCCAGCAGCGGAACACAGGCGGGCACAGATACGCAGTATTTT.

This clonotype was picked up many times. V gene TRBV27 combines with J gene TRBJ2-3, with TRBD2 matching 14 bases. The V gene end was trimmed by 5 bases and the J gene end by 6 bases; junction bases not matched to a gene: 7. This CDR3 is built from 16 residues. Germline V gene lookup returns CDR1 MNHEY and CDR2 SMNVEV (reference sequence). CDR3 DNA sequence: TGTGCCAGCAGTCCCTCGGGACTAGCGGGAGCCGATACGCAGTATTTT. Its translation: CASSPSGLAGADTQYF.